Each of the 15 T cell receptor beta chains below was sequenced from the same sample in a study of T-cell reconstitution after alpha-beta-depleted transplantation in children. The TCRbeta library incorporated unique molecular identifiers. One entry per CDR3 protein results from TCRdb running MiXCR on the PCR reads. Altogether 250,000 to 400,000 distinct CDR3 sequences are present, approximately 23% being singletons, with the ten largest covering roughly 11%. This material consisted of PBMCs, mostly from graft donor cells, taken 180 days after TCRalphabeta/CD19-depleted stem cell transplant. All receptors come from a male patient younger than 18 who had a stem cell transplant for acute lymphoblastic leukemia, so the T cells may come from the graft donor.

CDR3 coding DNA: TGCAGTGCTATACAGGGGTCGATTAGCTCCTACGAGCAGTACTTC. Translation: CSAIQGSISSYEQYF. The J gene is TRBJ2-7, the V gene TRBV20-1; 7 bases are a match to TRBD1. V was pared by 4 bases and J by 0 bases, with 9 bases of the junction left unmatched. The CDR3 is 15 residues long. Per germline, CDR1 DFQATT and CDR2 SNEGSKA (reference sequence).

The chain recombines TRBV27 with TRBJ2-3; maybe TRBD1 (5 bases). The germline V and J ends were trimmed by 4 bases and 2 bases, with 16 bases remaining between them. The CDR3 covers 16 residues. CDR1 and CDR2 from the germline V gene are MNHEY and SMNVEV (reference sequence). The CDR3 here is CASSSPTHRFTDTQYF. The CDR3 bases are TGTGCCAGCAGTTCCCCGACCCACAGGTTCACAGATACGCAGTATTTT.

This clonotype was seen a handful of times. The V call is TRBV7-3, the J call TRBJ2-7; TRBD2 agrees at 9 bases. The germline V gene has CDR1 SGHTA and CDR2 FQGTGA. This CDR3 has 17 amino acids. The ends lost 0 bases at V and 4 bases at J; junction bases unmatched: 10. The CDR3 spells CASSLTAIAGAIYEQYF. CDR3 nucleotides: TGTGCCAGCAGCTTAACAGCAATAGCGGGAGCCATTTACGAGCAGTACTTC.

This clonotype showed up many times. This chain joins TRBV5-1 and TRBJ2-3; 9 bases align to TRBD1. Germline V gene sequence: CDR1 SGHRS, CDR2 YFSETQ. There are 15 residues in the CDR3. V lost 7 bases, J lost 2 bases, and 8 bases stayed unmatched. CDR3 sequence reads: CASHGRDRVTDTQYF. The CDR3 DNA follows: TGCGCCAGCCATGGCCGGGACAGGGTCACAGATACGCAGTATTTT.

The rearrangement links TRBV10-3 to TRBJ2-7; 7 positions agree with TRBD2. The germline gives CDR1 ENHRY, CDR2 SYGVKD. The ends lost 2 bases at V and 3 bases at J; junction bases unmatched: 7. This CDR3 is built from 15 residues. Here the CDR3 reads CAISETQRDLYEQYF. The CDR3 DNA is TGTGCCATCAGTGAGACCCAGCGGGATCTCTACGAGCAGTACTTC.

This chain uses TRBV18 with TRBJ2-7; 7 nucleotides agree with TRBD1. The CDR3 consists of 14 residues. The V segment lost 3 bases and the J segment 0 bases; nucleotides outside the gene matches: 2. From germline, CDR1 is KGHSH and CDR2 LQKENI. CDR3 residues: CASSPDRSSYEQYF. The CDR3 region has the DNA TGTGCCAGCTCACCGGACAGGAGCTCCTACGAGCAGTACTTC.

This rearrangement joins TRBV5-1 to TRBJ2-7, with TRBD1 matching over 7 bases. This CDR3 spans 15 amino acids. The germline V gene has CDR1 SGHRS and CDR2 YFSETQ. Germline trimming cut 3 bases from V and 1 base from J; bases unmatched to any gene: 7. DNA for the CDR3: TGCGCCAGCAGCTGGATGACAGGGTATTCCTACGAGCAGTACTTC. The encoded protein is CASSWMTGYSYEQYF.

The V gene is TRBV9, the J gene TRBJ2-6; tentative D call: TRBD2 (5 bases). The CDR3 length is 16 residues. V was clipped by 3 bases and J by 0 bases, with 10 bases between them. From germline, CDR1 is SGDLS and CDR2 YYNGEE. The CDR3 here is CASSAGGSSGANVLTF. The CDR3 DNA reads TGTGCCAGCAGCGCAGGTGGGAGCTCTGGGGCCAACGTCCTGACTTTC.

J is TRBJ2-1 and V is TRBV18; D is perhaps TRBD1 or TRBD2 (5 bases each). Trimming pared 2 bases from V and 5 bases from J, leaving 22 bases between. This CDR3 region has 18 residues. Per germline, CDR1 KGHSH and CDR2 LQKENI. Here the CDR3 DNA reads TGTGCCAGCTCACCAAAAGCCCGTGAGGGGCGTCGGCACAATGAGCAGTTCTTC. It yields the protein CASSPKAREGRRHNEQFF.

The chain uses TRBV7-3 and TRBJ2-3, with D hard to call. V shed 3 bases and J shed 0 bases, with 7 bases lying between them. The CDR3 covers 14 residues. Looked up from germline, CDR1 is SGHTA and CDR2 is FQGTGA. The CDR3 bases are TGTGCCAGCAGCTTGAGTGCTAGCACAGATACGCAGTATTTT. Its protein product is CASSLSASTDTQYF.

The chain carries TRBV5-1 and TRBJ2-7; D is perhaps TRBD2 (6 bases). CDR1 and CDR2 (germline): SGHRS, YFSETQ. CDR3 size: 13 residues. Trimming took 5 bases from V and 3 from J, leaving 12 bases between them. The CDR3 DNA reads TGCGCCAGCAGGGGAGGCGAGGGCTACGAGCAGTACTTC. Translated: CASRGGEGYEQYF.

This chain uses TRBV15 with TRBJ2-7; 10 bases match TRBD1. CDR1 and CDR2 (germline): LNHNV, YYDKDF (reference sequence). Germline trimming cut 0 bases from V and 4 bases from J; bases unmatched to any gene: 6. The CDR3 covers 16 residues. CDR3 sequence: CATSRDEGQGTYEQYF. In nucleotides, the CDR3 is TGTGCCACCAGCAGAGATGAGGGACAGGGGACGTACGAGCAGTACTTC.

The chain uses TRBV12-3 or TRBV12-4 and TRBJ2-7, with D unresolved. The CDR3 is made up of 12 amino acids. V was cut by 5 bases and J by 2 bases, with 7 bases left in between. CDR3 loop: CASSGIPYEQYF. Written as DNA, the CDR3 is TGTGCCAGCAGTGGGATTCCCTACGAGCAGTACTTC.

This clonotype was seen more than once but under ten times. The V call is TRBV12-3 or TRBV12-4, the J call TRBJ2-5; no clear D gene. The V gene lost 0 bases and the J gene lost 5 bases, with 7 bases spanning the gap. CDR3 length equals 13 residues. CDR3 sequence reads: CASSLAVRETQYF. Here the CDR3 DNA reads TGTGCCAGCAGTTTAGCGGTACGGGAGACCCAGTACTTC.

This rearrangement joins TRBV5-1 to TRBJ1-1; D not resolved. Deletions cut 2 bases from V and 3 bases from J, with 14 bases between. The germline V gene encodes CDR1 SGHRS and CDR2 YFSETQ. This CDR3 is built from 15 residues. DNA for the CDR3: TGCGCCAGCAGCTTAGTGGGGTTCGGCGACACTGAAGCTTTCTTT. It yields the protein CASSLVGFGDTEAFF. Supplemented by reference TRBV5-1 and TRBJ1-1, the full variable domain reads KAGVTQTPRYLIKTRGQQVTLSCSPISGHRSVSWYQQTPGQGLQFLFEYFSETQRNKGNFPGRFSGRQFSNSRSEMNVSTLELGDSALYLCASSLVGFGDTEAFFGQGTRLTVV.